Listed below are T cell receptor beta chains from one sample, sequenced in a study of blood T cell repertoires in COVID-19. Clones were sequenced by immunoSEQ multiplex PCR, and TCRdb holds only the in-frame ones, with some missing. The table lists roughly 61,000 clones, over 65% of them singletons. The sample taken for sequencing was peripheral blood. The source is a man aged 40-49 years with active COVID-19. Each CDR3 is given with its conserved first and last residue. D genes are given only for firm matches. Size values are once, few and many counts, or a class for expanded clones, and some rows have none.

j_call,d_call,v_call,clone_size,cdr3_aa,cdr3_nt
TRBJ2-2,NA,TRBV10-1,NA,CASRTDSSGELFF,TGCGCCAGCAGAACAGACAGCTCCGGGGAGCTGTTTTTT
TRBJ2-5,NA,TRBV9,NA,CASSPGWGVETQYF,TGTGCCAGCAGCCCAGGTTGGGGGGTGGAGACCCAGTACTTC
TRBJ2-1,TRBD2,TRBV24-1,NA,CATSDDGLAPAYNEQFF,TGTGCCACCAGTGATGACGGACTAGCGCCTGCCTACAATGAGCAGTTCTTC
TRBJ2-7,TRBD2,TRBV28,few,CASSFQAGGFSEQYF,TGTGCCAGCAGTTTTCAGGCGGGAGGGTTCAGCGAGCAGTACTTC
TRBJ2-1,TRBD2,TRBV15,NA,CATSRGVLAGNNEQFF,TGTGCCACCAGCAGAGGGGTACTAGCGGGAAACAATGAGCAGTTCTTC
TRBJ1-4,TRBD1,TRBV5-1,NA,CASSFQGAREKLFF,TGCGCCAGCAGCTTTCAGGGGGCTAGAGAAAAACTGTTTTTT
TRBJ2-1,NA,TRBV15,once,CATSRGGERPEQFF,TGTGCCACCAGCAGAGGGGGAGAGCGCCCGGAGCAGTTCTTC
TRBJ1-5,TRBD1,TRBV30,medium-sized,CAWGQGSGQPQHF,TGTGCCTGGGGACAGGGCTCCGGGCAGCCCCAGCATTTT
TRBJ2-1,NA,TRBV2,NA,CASSERVPGERYNEQFF,TGTGCCAGCAGTGAAAGGGTACCCGGGGAGAGGTACAATGAGCAGTTCTTC
TRBJ1-1,NA,TRBV9,NA,CASSVDPGGPLAFF,TGTGCCAGCAGCGTAGATCCCGGGGGGCCGCTAGCTTTCTTT
TRBJ1-2,NA,TRBV6-1,NA,CASSDLSGIANYGYTF,TGTGCCAGCAGTGACCTCTCAGGTATTGCTAACTATGGCTACACCTTC
TRBJ2-1,NA,TRBV30,NA,CAWKRFFQGRNEQFF,TGTGCCTGGAAACGATTCTTCCAGGGCCGGAATGAGCAGTTCTTC
TRBJ1-3,TRBD1,TRBV11-2,NA,CASMRGLSGNTIYF,TGTGCCAGCATGAGGGGGCTTTCTGGAAACACCATATATTTT
TRBJ2-5,NA,TRBV6-5,NA,CASRPGVIGTQYF,TGTGCCAGCAGGCCGGGGGTGATCGGGACCCAGTACTTC
TRBJ2-2,TRBD2,TRBV7-7,NA,CASSLVRAGVTGELFF,TGTGCCAGCAGCTTAGTCCGCGCGGGGGTGACCGGGGAGCTGTTTTTT
TRBJ2-1,NA,TRBV9,NA,CASSVGTWSEQFF,TGTGCCAGCAGCGTAGGAACCTGGAGTGAGCAGTTCTTC
TRBJ2-7,NA,TRBV29-1,few,CSVETGLGYEQYF,TGCAGCGTTGAAACGGGACTCGGCTACGAGCAGTACTTC
TRBJ1-3,TRBD1,TRBV7-2,few,CASSLGGTASGNTIYF,TGTGCCAGCAGCTTAGGTGGGACAGCGTCTGGAAACACCATATATTTT
TRBJ1-2,TRBD1,TRBV6-1,NA,CASSETQGSYGYTF,TGTGCCAGCAGTGAAACACAGGGGAGCTATGGCTACACCTTC
TRBJ2-7,NA,TRBV27,NA,CASSLRATSYEQYF,TGTGCCAGCAGTTTGAGGGCAACGTCTTACGAGCAGTACTTC
TRBJ2-1,TRBD2,TRBV4-1,NA,CASSQAQSTAGGLFF,TGCGCCAGCAGCCAAGCGCAGTCTACAGCGGGAGGGCTGTTCTTC
TRBJ2-7,TRBD2,TRBV7-3,NA,CASSLIPGGHYEQYF,TGTGCCAGCAGCTTAATCCCGGGAGGGCACTACGAGCAGTACTTC
TRBJ1-2,TRBD1,TRBV7-9,NA,CASSLEWTGKNYGYTF,TGTGCCAGCAGCTTAGAGTGGACAGGGAAGAACTATGGCTACACCTTC
TRBJ2-7,TRBD2,TRBV10-2,once,CASSESGTSGRWQQYF,TGCGCCAGCAGTGAGTCGGGGACTAGCGGGAGGTGGCAGCAGTACTTC
TRBJ2-7,TRBD1,TRBV3-1/TRBV3-2,NA,CASSQSRRTGGEQYF,TGTGCCAGCAGCCAATCACGGAGGACAGGCGGCGAGCAGTACTTC
TRBJ2-3,TRBD2,TRBV10-2,NA,CASTGASGRWSDTQYF,TGCGCCAGCACGGGTGCTAGCGGGAGGTGGTCAGATACGCAGTATTTT
TRBJ1-1,NA,TRBV5-1,NA,CASSWGGNTEAFF,TGCGCCAGCAGCTGGGGGGGTAACACTGAAGCTTTCTTT
TRBJ2-1,NA,TRBV10-3,NA,CAISEAVGGGRNEQFF,TGTGCCATCAGTGAGGCTGTGGGAGGAGGTCGGAATGAGCAGTTCTTC
TRBJ2-3,NA,TRBV9,once,CASSPDSRPRLADTQYF,TGTGCCAGCAGCCCAGACTCTCGCCCCCGTTTAGCAGATACGCAGTATTTT
TRBJ2-1,TRBD2,TRBV7-3,NA,CASSLTGRRMASGGFSYNEQFF,TGTGCCAGCAGCTTAACAGGAAGGAGGATGGCTAGCGGGGGGTTCTCCTACAATGAGCAGTTCTTC
TRBJ1-5,NA,TRBV19,NA,CASSILISYQPQHF,TGTGCCAGTAGTATCCTAATTTCTTATCAGCCCCAGCATTTT
TRBJ2-5,TRBD2,TRBV7-2,NA,CASSFAGEETQYF,TGTGCCAGCAGCTTCGCGGGAGAAGAGACCCAGTACTTC
TRBJ2-7,TRBD1,TRBV18,NA,CASSPGQGGEQYF,TGTGCCAGCTCACCAGGACAGGGTGGCGAGCAGTACTTC
TRBJ1-5,NA,TRBV28,once,CASSFPRFSYGPRGQNQPQHF,TGTGCCAGCAGTTTTCCCAGGTTTAGTTATGGTCCCAGGGGCCAAAATCAGCCCCAGCATTTT
TRBJ1-2,NA,TRBV6-5,NA,CASTPRGGRNYGYTF,TGTGCCAGCACTCCGAGGGGGGGTAGGAACTATGGCTACACCTTC
TRBJ2-1,NA,TRBV7-9,NA,CASSLVAENNEQFF,TGTGCCAGCAGCTTAGTAGCAGAGAACAATGAGCAGTTCTTC
TRBJ2-6,NA,TRBV27,NA,CASSPFGRTAGANVLTF,TGTGCCAGCAGTCCCTTCGGCAGGACAGCAGGGGCCAACGTCCTGACTTTC
TRBJ1-2,TRBD1,TRBV27,NA,CASSRQGAIANYGYTF,TGTGCCAGCAGCAGACAGGGGGCAATTGCTAACTATGGCTACACCTTC
TRBJ2-7,NA,TRBV19,once,CASRTGDEQYF,TGTGCCAGTAGAACCGGGGACGAGCAGTACTTC
TRBJ2-1,NA,TRBV6-5,NA,CASSTPGGEQFF,TGTGCCAGCAGTACCCCAGGGGGGGAGCAGTTCTTC
TRBJ2-3,NA,TRBV11-2,once,CASGLSGASTDTQYF,TGTGCCAGCGGACTCTCAGGGGCTAGCACAGATACGCAGTATTTT
TRBJ2-7,TRBD2,TRBV4-1,NA,CASSQPVASGIPYEQYF,TGCGCCAGCAGCCAACCGGTTGCTAGCGGGATTCCGTACGAGCAGTACTTC
TRBJ2-3,NA,TRBV5-1,once,CASSWQGSGTDTQYF,TGCGCCAGCAGCTGGCAGGGGAGTGGGACAGATACGCAGTATTTT
TRBJ1-2,NA,TRBV6-5,NA,CASSYYLLPGSYGYTF,TGTGCCAGCAGTTACTATCTCCTCCCGGGAAGCTATGGCTACACCTTC
TRBJ1-4,NA,TRBV5-1,NA,CASSSQPGQDEKLFF,TGCGCCAGCAGCAGTCAGCCGGGTCAAGATGAAAAACTGTTTTTT
TRBJ1-1,NA,TRBV9,NA,CASSVETGITEAFF,TGTGCCAGCAGCGTCGAAACAGGTATCACTGAAGCTTTCTTT
TRBJ2-3,TRBD1,TRBV11-3,NA,CASSPEGTGSDTQYF,TGTGCCAGCAGTCCCGAAGGGACAGGGTCAGATACGCAGTATTTT
TRBJ1-1,NA,TRBV7-8,NA,CASSLLRNTEAFF,TGTGCCAGCAGCTTACTGAGGAACACTGAAGCTTTCTTT
TRBJ2-2,TRBD1,TRBV4-1,NA,CASSQDLARGLVGGELFF,TGCGCCAGCAGCCAAGATCTCGCCAGGGGGCTAGTAGGCGGGGAGCTGTTTTTT
TRBJ2-2,NA,TRBV5-1,many,CASSQMTGLNTGELFF,TGCGCCAGCAGCCAAATGACAGGTCTTAACACCGGGGAGCTGTTTTTT
TRBJ2-7,NA,TRBV19,NA,CASSILQGAYEQYF,TGTGCCAGTAGTATACTCCAGGGTGCCTACGAGCAGTACTTC